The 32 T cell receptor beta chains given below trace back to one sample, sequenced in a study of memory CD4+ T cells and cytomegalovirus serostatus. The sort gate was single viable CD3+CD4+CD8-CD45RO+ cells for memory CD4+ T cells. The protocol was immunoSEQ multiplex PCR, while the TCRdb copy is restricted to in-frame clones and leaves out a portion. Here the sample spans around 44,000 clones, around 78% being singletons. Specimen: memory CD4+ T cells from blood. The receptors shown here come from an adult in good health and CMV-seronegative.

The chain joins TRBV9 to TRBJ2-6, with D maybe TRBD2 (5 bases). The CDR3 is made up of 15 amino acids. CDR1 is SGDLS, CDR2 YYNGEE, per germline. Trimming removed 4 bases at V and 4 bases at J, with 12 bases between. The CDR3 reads CASSPRGAGANVLTF. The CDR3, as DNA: TGTGCCAGCAGCCCCCGGGGAGCAGGGGCCAACGTCCTGACTTTC. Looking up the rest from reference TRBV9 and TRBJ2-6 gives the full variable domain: DSGVTQTPKHLITATGQRVTLRCSPRSGDLSVYWYQQSLDQGLQFLIQYYNGEERAKGNILERFSAQQFPDLHSELNLSSLELGDSALYFCASSPRGAGANVLTFGAGSRLTVL.

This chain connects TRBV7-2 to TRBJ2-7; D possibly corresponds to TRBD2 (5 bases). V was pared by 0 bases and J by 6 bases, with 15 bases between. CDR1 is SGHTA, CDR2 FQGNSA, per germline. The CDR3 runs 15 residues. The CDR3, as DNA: TGTGCCAGCAGCTTAGCCCCGGGAAGGAACCGCGAGCAGTACTTC. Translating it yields CASSLAPGRNREQYF.

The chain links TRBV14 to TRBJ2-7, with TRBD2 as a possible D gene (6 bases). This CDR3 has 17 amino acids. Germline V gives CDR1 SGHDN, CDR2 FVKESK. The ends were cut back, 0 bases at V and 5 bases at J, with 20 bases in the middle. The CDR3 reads CASSQEPAALPGDEQYF. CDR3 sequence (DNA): TGTGCCAGCAGCCAAGAGCCAGCGGCCCTACCGGGGGACGAGCAGTACTTC.

CDR3 sequence reads: CAWSRSATRYNEQFF. In nucleotides, the CDR3 is TGTGCCTGGAGTCGGAGCGCAACTAGGTACAATGAGCAGTTCTTC. This chain connects TRBV30 to TRBJ2-1, with D possibly TRBD2 on 5 matching bases. Looked up from germline, CDR1 is GTSNPN and CDR2 is SVGIG (reference sequence). V gave up 2 bases and J gave up 4 bases, with 15 bases separating them. The CDR3 contains 15 residues.

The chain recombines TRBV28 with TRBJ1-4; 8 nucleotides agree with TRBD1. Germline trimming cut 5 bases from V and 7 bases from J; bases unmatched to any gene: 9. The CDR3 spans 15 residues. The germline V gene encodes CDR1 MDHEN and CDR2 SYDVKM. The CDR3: CASSRGGQEGEKLFF. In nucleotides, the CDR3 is TGTGCCAGCAGTCGCGGGGGACAGGAAGGTGAAAAACTGTTTTTT.

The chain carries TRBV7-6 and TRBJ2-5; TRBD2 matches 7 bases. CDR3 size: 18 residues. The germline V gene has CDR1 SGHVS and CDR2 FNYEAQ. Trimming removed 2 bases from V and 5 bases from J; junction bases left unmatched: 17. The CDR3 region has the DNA TGTGCCAGCAGCTTAAGCAGGGTTCCAGCGGGAAAAACGGAGACCCAGTACTTC. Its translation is CASSLSRVPAGKTETQYF. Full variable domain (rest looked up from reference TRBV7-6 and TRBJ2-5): GAGVSQSPRYKVTKRGQDVALRCDPISGHVSLYWYRQALGQGPEFLTYFNYEAQQDKSGLPNDRFSAERPEGSISTLTIQRTEQRDSAMYRCASSLSRVPAGKTETQYFGPGTRLLVL.

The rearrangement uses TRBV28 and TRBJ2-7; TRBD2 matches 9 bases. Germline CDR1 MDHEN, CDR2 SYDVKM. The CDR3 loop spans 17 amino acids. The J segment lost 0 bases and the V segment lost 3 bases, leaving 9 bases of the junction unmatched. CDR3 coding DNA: TGTGCCAGCAGTTTTAAGAAGGGCGGGAGGGACTCCTACGAGCAGTACTTC. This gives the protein CASSFKKGGRDSYEQYF.

CDR3 region: CASRPPFRTVQETQYF. The CDR3 DNA sequence: TGTGCCAGCAGACCCCCCTTCCGGACGGTACAAGAGACCCAGTACTTC. The chain employs TRBV7-9 and TRBJ2-5; no clear D. Trimming removed 6 bases from V and 2 bases from J, with 19 bases in between. The germline gives CDR1 SEHNR, CDR2 FQNEAQ (reference sequence). The CDR3 has 16 amino acids.

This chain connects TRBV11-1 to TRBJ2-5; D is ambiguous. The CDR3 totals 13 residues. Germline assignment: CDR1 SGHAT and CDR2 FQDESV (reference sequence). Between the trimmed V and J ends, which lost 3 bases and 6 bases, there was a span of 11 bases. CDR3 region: CASSFPSIKTQYF. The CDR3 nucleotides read TGTGCCAGCAGCTTTCCTAGTATAAAGACCCAGTACTTC.

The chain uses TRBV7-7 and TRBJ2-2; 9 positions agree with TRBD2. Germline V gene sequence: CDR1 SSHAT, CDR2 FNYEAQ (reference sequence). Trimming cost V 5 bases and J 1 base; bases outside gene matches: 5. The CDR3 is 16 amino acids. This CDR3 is CASSASTSGNTGELFF. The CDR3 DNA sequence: TGTGCCAGCAGCGCCTCGACTAGCGGGAACACCGGGGAGCTGTTTTTT.

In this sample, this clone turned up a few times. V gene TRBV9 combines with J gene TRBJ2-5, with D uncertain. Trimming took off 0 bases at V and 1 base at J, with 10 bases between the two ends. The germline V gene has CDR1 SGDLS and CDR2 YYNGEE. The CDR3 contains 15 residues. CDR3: CASSVAASPQETQYF. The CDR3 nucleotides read TGTGCCAGCAGCGTAGCTGCGTCACCCCAAGAGACCCAGTACTTC.

The CDR3 here is CASSSGTRNQPQHF. CDR3 in DNA: TGTGCCAGCAGTTCCGGGACACGTAATCAGCCCCAGCATTTT. The chain combines TRBV27 with TRBJ1-5, with D perhaps TRBD1 (6 bases). Germline assignment: CDR1 MNHEY and CDR2 SMNVEV (reference sequence). The CDR3 consists of 14 residues. The germline V and J ends were trimmed by 4 bases and 4 bases, with 11 bases remaining between them.

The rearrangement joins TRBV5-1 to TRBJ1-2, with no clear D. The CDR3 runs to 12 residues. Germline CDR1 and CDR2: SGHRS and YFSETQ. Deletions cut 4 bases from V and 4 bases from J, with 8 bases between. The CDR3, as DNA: TGCGCCAGCAGCCGGGATTTCTATGGCTACACCTTC. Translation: CASSRDFYGYTF. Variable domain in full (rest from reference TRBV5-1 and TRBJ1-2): KAGVTQTPRYLIKTRGQQVTLSCSPISGHRSVSWYQQTPGQGLQFLFEYFSETQRNKGNFPGRFSGRQFSNSRSEMNVSTLELGDSALYLCASSRDFYGYTFGSGTRLTVV.

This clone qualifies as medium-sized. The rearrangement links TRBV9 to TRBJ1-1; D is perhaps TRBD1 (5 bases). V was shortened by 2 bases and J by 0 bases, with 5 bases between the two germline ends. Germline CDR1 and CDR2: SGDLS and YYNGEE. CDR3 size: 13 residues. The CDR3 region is CASSVTVNTEAFF. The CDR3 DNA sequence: TGTGCCAGCAGCGTGACAGTGAACACTGAAGCTTTCTTT.

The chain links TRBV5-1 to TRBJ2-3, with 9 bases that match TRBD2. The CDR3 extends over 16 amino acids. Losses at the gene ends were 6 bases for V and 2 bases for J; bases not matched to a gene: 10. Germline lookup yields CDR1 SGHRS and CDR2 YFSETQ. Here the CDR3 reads CASTPSGRKATDTQYF. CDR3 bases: TGCGCCAGCACCCCCAGCGGGAGGAAGGCCACAGATACGCAGTATTTT.

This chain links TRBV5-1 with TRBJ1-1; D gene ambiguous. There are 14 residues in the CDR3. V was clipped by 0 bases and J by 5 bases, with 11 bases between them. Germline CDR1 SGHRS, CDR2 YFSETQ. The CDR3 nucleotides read TGCGCCAGCAGCTTGGAACAACCGGGTACTGAAGCTTTCTTT. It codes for CASSLEQPGTEAFF.

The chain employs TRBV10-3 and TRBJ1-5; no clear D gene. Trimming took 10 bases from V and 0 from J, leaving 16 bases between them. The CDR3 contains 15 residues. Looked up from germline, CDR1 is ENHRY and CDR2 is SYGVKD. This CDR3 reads CATKKAEDSNQPQHF. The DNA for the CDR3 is TGTGCCACGAAGAAGGCTGAAGATAGCAATCAGCCCCAGCATTTT.

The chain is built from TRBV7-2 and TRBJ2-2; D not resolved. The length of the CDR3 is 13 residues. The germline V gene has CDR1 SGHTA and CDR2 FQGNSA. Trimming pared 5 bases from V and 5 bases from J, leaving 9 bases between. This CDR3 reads CASSDKMTGELFF. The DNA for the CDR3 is TGTGCCAGCAGCGACAAGATGACCGGGGAGCTGTTTTTT.

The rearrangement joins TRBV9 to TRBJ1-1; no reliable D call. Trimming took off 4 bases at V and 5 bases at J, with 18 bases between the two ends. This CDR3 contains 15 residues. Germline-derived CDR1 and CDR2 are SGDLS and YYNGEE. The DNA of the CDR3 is TGTGCCAGCAGCCCAAACCCCAATGCTGGGACTGAAGCTTTCTTT. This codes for CASSPNPNAGTEAFF.

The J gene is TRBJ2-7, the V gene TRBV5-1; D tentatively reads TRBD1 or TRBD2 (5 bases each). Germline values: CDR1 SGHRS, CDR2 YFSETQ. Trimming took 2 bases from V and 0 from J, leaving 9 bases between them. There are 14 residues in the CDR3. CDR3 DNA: TGCGCCAGCAGCTTAAGTGGGGGCTCCTACGAGCAGTACTTC. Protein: CASSLSGGSYEQYF. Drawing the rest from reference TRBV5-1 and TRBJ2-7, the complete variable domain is KAGVTQTPRYLIKTRGQQVTLSCSPISGHRSVSWYQQTPGQGLQFLFEYFSETQRNKGNFPGRFSGRQFSNSRSEMNVSTLELGDSALYLCASSLSGGSYEQYFGPGTRLTVT.

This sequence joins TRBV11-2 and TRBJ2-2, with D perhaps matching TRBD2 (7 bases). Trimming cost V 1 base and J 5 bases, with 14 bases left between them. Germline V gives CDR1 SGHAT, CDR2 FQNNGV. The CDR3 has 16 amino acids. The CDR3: CASSLAGASGTGELFF. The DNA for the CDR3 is TGTGCCAGCAGCTTAGCGGGGGCTAGCGGTACCGGGGAGCTGTTTTTT.

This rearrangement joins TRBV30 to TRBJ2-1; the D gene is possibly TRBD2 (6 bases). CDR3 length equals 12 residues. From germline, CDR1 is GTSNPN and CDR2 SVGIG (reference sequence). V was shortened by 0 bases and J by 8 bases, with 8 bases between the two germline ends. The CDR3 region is CAWSVPGDEQFF. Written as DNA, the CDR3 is TGTGCCTGGAGTGTACCGGGGGATGAGCAGTTCTTC.

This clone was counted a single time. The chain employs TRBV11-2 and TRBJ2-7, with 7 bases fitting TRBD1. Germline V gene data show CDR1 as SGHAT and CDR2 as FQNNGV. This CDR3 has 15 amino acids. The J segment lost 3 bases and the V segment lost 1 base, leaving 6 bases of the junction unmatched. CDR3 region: CASSLGYGTDYEQYF. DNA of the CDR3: TGTGCCAGCAGCTTAGGTTACGGGACAGACTACGAGCAGTACTTC.

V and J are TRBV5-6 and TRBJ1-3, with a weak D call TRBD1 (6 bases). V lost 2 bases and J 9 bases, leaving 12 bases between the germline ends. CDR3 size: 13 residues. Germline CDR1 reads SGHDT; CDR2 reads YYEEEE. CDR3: CASSFTGTSTIYF. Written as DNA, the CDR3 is TGTGCCAGCAGCTTTACAGGGACAAGCACCATATATTTT.

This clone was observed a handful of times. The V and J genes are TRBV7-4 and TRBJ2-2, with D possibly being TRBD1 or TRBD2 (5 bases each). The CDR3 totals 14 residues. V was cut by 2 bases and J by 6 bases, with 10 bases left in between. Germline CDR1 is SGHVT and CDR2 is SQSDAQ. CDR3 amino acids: CASSLMSGPGELFF. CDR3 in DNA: TGTGCCAGCAGCTTAATGTCGGGGCCCGGGGAGCTGTTTTTT.

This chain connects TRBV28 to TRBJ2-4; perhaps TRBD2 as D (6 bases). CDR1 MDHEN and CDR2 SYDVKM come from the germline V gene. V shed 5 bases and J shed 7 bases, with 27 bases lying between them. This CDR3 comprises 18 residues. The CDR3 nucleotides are TGTGCCAGCAGTCCCCGGGACTCGGCTATCCCATCTCGGAACATTCAGTACTTC. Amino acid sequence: CASSPRDSAIPSRNIQYF.

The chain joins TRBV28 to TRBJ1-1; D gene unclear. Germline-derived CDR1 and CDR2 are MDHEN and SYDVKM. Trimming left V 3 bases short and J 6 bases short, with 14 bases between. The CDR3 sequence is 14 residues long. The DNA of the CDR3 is TGTGCCAGCAGTTTGTTTTCAGGCCGGGCTGAAGCTTTCTTT. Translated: CASSLFSGRAEAFF.

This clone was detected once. CDR3 amino acids: CASSLESTGRTGTGELFF. The CDR3 region has the DNA TGTGCCAGCAGCTTAGAGTCGACGGGGAGGACGGGCACCGGGGAGCTGTTTTTT. V and J are TRBV7-2 and TRBJ2-2; maybe TRBD2 (6 bases). Germline loops: CDR1 SGHTA, CDR2 FQGNSA. The V and J ends lost 1 base and 4 bases respectively, with 19 bases between them. The CDR3 is made up of 18 amino acids.

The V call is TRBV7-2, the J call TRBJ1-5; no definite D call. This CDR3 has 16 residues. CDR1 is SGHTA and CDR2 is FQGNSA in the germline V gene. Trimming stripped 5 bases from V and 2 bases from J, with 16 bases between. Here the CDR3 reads CASSPSRGYGNQPQHF. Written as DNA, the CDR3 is TGTGCCAGCAGCCCCTCCCGAGGGTATGGCAATCAGCCCCAGCATTTT.

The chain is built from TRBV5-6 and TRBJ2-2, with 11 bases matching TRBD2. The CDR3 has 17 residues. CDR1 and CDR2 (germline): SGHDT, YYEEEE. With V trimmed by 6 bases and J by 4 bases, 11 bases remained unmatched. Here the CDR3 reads CASTLLTSGIFTGELFF. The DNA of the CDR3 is TGTGCCAGCACCCTTTTGACTAGCGGGATCTTCACCGGGGAGCTGTTTTTT. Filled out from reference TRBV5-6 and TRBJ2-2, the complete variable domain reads DAGVTQSPTHLIKTRGQQVTLRCSPKSGHDTVSWYQQALGQGPQFIFQYYEEEERQRGNFPDRFSGHQFPNYSSELNVNALLLGDSALYLCASTLLTSGIFTGELFFGEGSRLTVL.

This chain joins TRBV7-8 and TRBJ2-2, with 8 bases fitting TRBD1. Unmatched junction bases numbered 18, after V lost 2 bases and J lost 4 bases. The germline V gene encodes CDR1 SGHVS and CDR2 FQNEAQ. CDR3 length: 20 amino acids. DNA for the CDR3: TGTGCCAGCAGCTTACAAAGGACAGGGCCGGGTGGAGTCGGCACCGGGGAGCTGTTTTTT. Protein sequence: CASSLQRTGPGGVGTGELFF.

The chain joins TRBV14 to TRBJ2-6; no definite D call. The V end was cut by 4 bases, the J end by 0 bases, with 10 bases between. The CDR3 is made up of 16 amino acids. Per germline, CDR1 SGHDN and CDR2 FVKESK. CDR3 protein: CASSRDRYSGANVLTF. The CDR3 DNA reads TGTGCCAGCAGCCGTGACCGGTACTCTGGGGCCAACGTCCTGACTTTC.